The 5 T cell receptor beta chains given below trace back to one sample, sequenced in a study of blood T cell repertoires in COVID-19. The protocol was immunoSEQ multiplex PCR, while the TCRdb copy is restricted to in-frame clones and leaves out a portion. The sample has roughly 230,000 clones, about 93% seen once. The sequenced sample consisted of peripheral blood. Receptors originate from a man aged 25-40 years with COVID-19, enrolled during active disease.

V usage is TRBV3-1 (or the pseudogene TRBV3-2) and J usage is TRBJ1-4; 7 positions match TRBD1. Germline V gene data show CDR1 as LGHDT and CDR2 as YNNKEL (reference sequence). This CDR3 comprises 15 residues. V lost 0 bases and J lost 7; bases outside the gene matches: 5. The CDR3 spells CASSQEGGAVEKLFF. Written as DNA, the CDR3 is TGTGCCAGCAGCCAAGAAGGGGGCGCGGTTGAAAAACTGTTTTTT.

This chain joins TRBV12-5 and TRBJ1-2; 7 bases fit TRBD1. Germline V gives CDR1 LGHNT, CDR2 FRNRAP. Germline trimming cut 3 bases from V and 0 bases from J; bases unmatched to any gene: 7. CDR3 length: 16 residues. The CDR3 DNA reads TGTGCTAGTGGTTTCCGGGACAGCCGCTCTAACTATGGCTACACCTTC. Its translation: CASGFRDSRSNYGYTF.

This chain uses TRBV4-1 with TRBJ1-2, with 7 bases aligning to TRBD1. The CDR3 sequence is 16 residues long. Trimming cost V 4 bases and J 4 bases; bases outside gene matches: 12. The germline V gene has CDR1 MGHRA and CDR2 YSYEKL. In DNA, the CDR3 is TGCGCCAGCAGCCCAATACCGGGACAGAGGGCCTATGGCTACACCTTC. Translated, it gives CASSPIPGQRAYGYTF.

This clone was recorded once. This chain connects TRBV27 to TRBJ1-3, with D tentatively TRBD1 (6 bases). Trimming took 10 bases from V and 3 from J, leaving 13 bases between them. The germline V gene encodes CDR1 MNHEY and CDR2 SMNVEV (reference sequence). The CDR3 runs 13 residues. CDR3: CATSGGGGNTIYF. The CDR3 DNA reads TGTGCCACCTCGGGAGGGGGTGGAAACACCATATATTTT.

This chain's CDR3 is CASSQTVQGNGYTF. CDR3 sequence (DNA): TGTGCCAGCAGCCAAACGGTACAGGGAAATGGCTACACCTTC. The chain uses TRBV3-1 (or the pseudogene TRBV3-2) and TRBJ1-2, with D perhaps TRBD1 (6 bases). Trimming left V 2 bases short and J 6 bases short, with 13 bases between. The CDR3 is 14 amino acids. In germline, CDR1 is LGHDT, CDR2 YNNKEL (reference sequence).